These T cell receptor beta chains were read from a single sample in a study of identical twins. TCRdb analysed the 5' RACE reads with MiXCR anew, one entry per CDR3 protein. The sample lists about 280,000 distinct CDR3 sequences, roughly 8.6% occurring once. The same sample was also used in a study of yellow fever vaccine responses in identical twins.

Sequencing was done on a sample of memory (CD45RO+) T cells sorted from blood. These TCRs come from a woman between 18 and 29 years old in good health. CDR3s include the opening cysteine and the closing phenylalanine or tryptophan. A D gene is named only where the DNA matches it firmly. Some rows mark clone size as missing; the rest say once, few, many or name a class of expanded clone.

D: TRBD2
J: TRBJ2-1
V: TRBV20-1
length: 15
size: -
CDR3: CSALPPSGRLNEQFF
DNA: TGCAGTGCCCTACCCCCCAGCGGGAGGTTGAATGAGCAGTTCTTC

D: TRBD2
J: TRBJ2-5
V: TRBV3-1
length: 13
size: few
CDR3: CASSESGKETQYF
DNA: TGTGCCAGCAGCGAAAGCGGGAAAGAGACCCAGTACTTC

D: -
J: TRBJ2-3
V: TRBV6-5
length: 12
size: many
CDR3: CASSSELDTQYF
DNA: TGTGCCAGCAGTTCAGAGTTAGATACGCAGTATTTT

D: -
J: TRBJ1-6
V: TRBV6-5
length: 12
size: many
CDR3: CASTDLNSPLHF
DNA: TGTGCCAGCACGGACCTCAATTCACCCCTCCACTTT

D: -
J: TRBJ1-4
V: TRBV7-8
length: 15
size: -
CDR3: CASSFSSGINEKLFF
DNA: TGTGCCAGCAGCTTCTCATCGGGGATCAATGAAAAACTGTTTTTT

D: TRBD1
J: TRBJ1-1
V: TRBV12-3/TRBV12-4
length: 11
size: few
CDR3: CASSLEGAAFF
DNA: TGTGCCAGCAGTTTAGAGGGGGCTGCTTTCTTT

D: -
J: TRBJ2-3
V: TRBV5-1
length: 12
size: many
CDR3: CASSLEADTQYF
DNA: TGCGCCAGCAGCTTGGAGGCAGATACGCAGTATTTT

D: -
J: TRBJ1-5
V: TRBV3-1
length: 14
size: many
CDR3: CASSQEGANQPQHF
DNA: TGTGCCAGCAGCCAAGAGGGGGCCAATCAGCCCCAGCATTTT

D: TRBD2
J: TRBJ2-1
V: TRBV10-2
length: 17
size: few
CDR3: CASSKRLAGGSYNEQFF
DNA: TGCGCCAGCAGTAAACGACTAGCGGGAGGCTCCTACAATGAGCAGTTCTTC

D: TRBD2
J: TRBJ2-3
V: TRBV18
length: 18
size: -
CDR3: CASSPGIPTSVSTDTQYF
DNA: TGTGCCAGCTCACCAGGGATCCCTACTAGCGTAAGCACAGATACGCAGTATTTT

D: TRBD1
J: TRBJ1-2
V: TRBV6-2/TRBV6-3
length: 17
size: -
CDR3: CASSYPDRGPANYGYTF
DNA: TGTGCCAGCAGTTACCCCGACAGGGGACCTGCTAACTATGGCTACACCTTC

D: TRBD2
J: TRBJ2-1
V: TRBV7-2
length: 16
size: few
CDR3: CASSLLSGAVGNEQFF
DNA: TGTGCCAGCAGCTTACTAAGCGGGGCGGTAGGTAATGAGCAGTTCTTC

D: -
J: TRBJ2-1
V: TRBV2
length: 14
size: -
CDR3: CASSERAGYEEQFF
DNA: TGTGCCAGCAGTGAACGGGCGGGATACGAGGAGCAGTTCTTC

D: -
J: TRBJ1-5
V: TRBV5-1
length: 18
size: -
CDR3: CASSLEPLSGGGGQPQHF
DNA: TGCGCCAGCAGCTTGGAACCCCTTAGCGGGGGCGGCGGTCAGCCCCAGCATTTT

D: TRBD1
J: TRBJ1-5
V: TRBV28
length: 16
size: few
CDR3: CASSPQGRGSNQPQHF
DNA: TGTGCCAGCAGTCCACAGGGGCGCGGAAGCAATCAGCCCCAGCATTTT

D: -
J: TRBJ1-1
V: TRBV9
length: 14
size: many
CDR3: CASSATGFGTEAFF
DNA: TGTGCCAGCAGCGCGACAGGTTTTGGCACTGAAGCTTTCTTT

D: -
J: TRBJ2-5
V: TRBV11-2
length: 14
size: few
CDR3: CASSRKPIQETQYF
DNA: TGTGCCAGCAGCCGGAAACCTATACAAGAGACCCAGTACTTC

D: TRBD1
J: TRBJ2-4
V: TRBV20-1
length: 19
size: -
CDR3: CSARDWGTGDLGAKNIQYF
DNA: TGCAGTGCTAGAGACTGGGGGACAGGGGACCTAGGGGCCAAAAACATTCAGTACTTC

D: -
J: TRBJ2-1
V: TRBV12-3/TRBV12-4
length: 14
size: many
CDR3: CASSLEAGVNEQFF
DNA: TGTGCCAGCAGTTTGGAGGCCGGAGTCAATGAGCAGTTCTTC

D: TRBD2
J: TRBJ2-1
V: TRBV2
length: 16
size: few
CDR3: CASRGTSGRSLVEQFF
DNA: TGTGCCAGCAGGGGGACTAGCGGGAGGTCCCTGGTGGAACAGTTCTTC

D: -
J: TRBJ2-3
V: TRBV6-5
length: 11
size: many
CDR3: CASRNSDTQYF
DNA: TGTGCCAGCAGAAACTCAGATACGCAGTATTTT

D: TRBD1
J: TRBJ1-3
V: TRBV11-2
length: 14
size: -
CDR3: CASSIGQAGNTIYF
DNA: TGTGCCAGCAGCATCGGACAGGCTGGAAACACCATATATTTT

D: -
J: TRBJ2-5
V: TRBV6-2/TRBV6-3
length: 13
size: many
CDR3: CASSPTVRETQYF
DNA: TGTGCCAGCAGTCCCACGGTCCGGGAGACCCAGTACTTC

D: -
J: TRBJ2-7
V: TRBV20-1
length: 16
size: -
CDR3: CSARAAGAPRSGEQYF
DNA: TGCAGTGCTAGAGCCGCTGGCGCTCCTAGGTCGGGCGAGCAGTACTTC

D: TRBD1
J: TRBJ2-1
V: TRBV20-1
length: 18
size: few
CDR3: CSARKGQGAIRSYNEQFF
DNA: TGCAGTGCTAGAAAGGGACAGGGGGCGATCCGCTCCTACAATGAGCAGTTCTTC

D: TRBD1
J: TRBJ1-6
V: TRBV7-9
length: 16
size: many
CDR3: CASSTDRGSYNSPLHF
DNA: TGTGCCAGCAGCACGGACAGGGGGTCCTATAATTCACCCCTCCACTTT

D: -
J: TRBJ1-5
V: TRBV21-1
length: 16
size: few
CDR3: CASSKGGLLSNQPQHF
DNA: TGTGCCAGCAGCAAAGGGGGGCTCCTCTCGAATCAGCCCCAGCATTTT

D: -
J: TRBJ2-3
V: TRBV4-1
length: 15
size: many
CDR3: CASSRDGQSTDTQYF
DNA: TGCGCCAGCAGCCGCGACGGACAGAGCACAGATACGCAGTATTTT

D: TRBD1
J: TRBJ2-2
V: TRBV5-4
length: 16
size: -
CDR3: CASSLGDRVSTGELFF
DNA: TGTGCCAGCAGCTTGGGGGACAGGGTTAGCACCGGGGAGCTGTTTTTT

D: TRBD2
J: TRBJ2-1
V: TRBV20-1
length: 19
size: many
CDR3: CSARGLAGGPRSSYNEQFF
DNA: TGCAGTGCTAGGGGACTAGCGGGGGGCCCTCGTAGCTCCTACAATGAGCAGTTCTTC

D: -
J: TRBJ1-6
V: TRBV28
length: 14
size: -
CDR3: CASSLTAINSPLHF
DNA: TGTGCCAGCAGTTTGACAGCGATTAATTCACCCCTCCACTTT

D: TRBD1
J: TRBJ2-1
V: TRBV10-3
length: 14
size: many
CDR3: CAIASTGSSDEQFF
DNA: TGTGCCATCGCCTCGACAGGGTCTTCCGATGAGCAGTTCTTC

D: -
J: TRBJ2-7
V: TRBV20-1
length: 13
size: many
CDR3: CSARPGRTYEQYF
DNA: TGCAGTGCTCGACCGGGCAGAACCTACGAGCAGTACTTC

D: -
J: TRBJ2-3
V: TRBV3-1
length: 14
size: -
CDR3: CASRGRQQTDTQYF
DNA: TGTGCCAGCAGGGGTAGACAGCAAACAGATACGCAGTATTTT

D: -
J: TRBJ1-1
V: TRBV12-3/TRBV12-4
length: 13
size: few
CDR3: CASSQEMSTEAFF
DNA: TGTGCCAGCAGTCAGGAGATGAGCACTGAAGCTTTCTTT

D: TRBD1
J: TRBJ1-5
V: TRBV20-1
length: 15
size: -
CDR3: CSARDMAGGNQPQHF
DNA: TGCAGTGCTAGAGATATGGCAGGGGGAAATCAGCCCCAGCATTTT

D: TRBD1
J: TRBJ1-2
V: TRBV5-1
length: 13
size: many
CDR3: CASSSPTGDGYTF
DNA: TGCGCCAGCAGCTCTCCAACAGGGGATGGCTACACCTTC

D: -
J: TRBJ1-2
V: TRBV11-2
length: 14
size: few
CDR3: CASSFAREVVGYTF
DNA: TGTGCCAGCAGCTTTGCCAGGGAGGTCGTTGGCTACACCTTC

D: TRBD2
J: TRBJ2-6
V: TRBV4-1
length: 20
size: few
CDR3: CASSQDLTSGGASGANVLTF
DNA: TGCGCCAGCAGCCAAGATCTAACTAGCGGGGGGGCCTCTGGGGCCAACGTCCTGACTTTC

D: TRBD2
J: TRBJ2-5
V: TRBV5-1
length: 17
size: many
CDR3: CASSSPRGGPPQETQYF
DNA: TGCGCCAGCAGCTCCCCGCGGGGAGGGCCGCCCCAAGAGACCCAGTACTTC

D: -
J: TRBJ2-5
V: TRBV11-2
length: 13
size: few
CDR3: CASSLALQETQYF
DNA: TGTGCCAGCAGCTTAGCCCTCCAAGAGACCCAGTACTTC